This entry features one T cell receptor beta chain sequence. Its antigen is unknown. One end of the junction does not line up with germline, which may come from a read error. The sample comes from a study of identical twins. Regarding the study as a whole: Invariant populations such as MAIT and iNKT cells could partly muddle zero-insertion analyses. Models predicted less out-of-frame TCR alpha sharing in monozygotic twins than was found.

Healthy Caucasians were all of the donors. TCRdb re-analysed the 5' RACE reads in MiXCR, keeping a single row per CDR3 protein. The table includes 1.5 million to 2 million distinct CDR3 sequences, under 35% detected once. The CDR3 covers 15 residues. The germline V gene has CDR1 KGHSH and CDR2 LQKENI. This clonotype originated in a newborn girl in good health. The sequencing sample was made of cord blood. V is TRBV18 and J is TRBJ1-2; D is ambiguous. The CDR3 here is CASSSPARINYGYTF. The CDR3 coding sequence is TGTGCCAGCTCATCACCGGCCAGAATCAACTATGGCTACACCTTC. Variable domain in full (rest from reference TRBV18 and TRBJ1-2): NAGVMQNPRHLVRRRGQEARLRCSPMKGHSHVYWYRQLPEEGLKFMVYLQKENIIDESGMPKERFSAEFPKEGPSILRIQQVVRGDSAAYFCASSSPARINYGYTFGSGTRLTVV.